The next 20 T cell receptor beta chains were all read from a single sample in a study of blood T cell repertoires in COVID-19. Sequencing was performed with immunoSEQ multiplex PCR; in TCRdb, only in-frame clones are kept and a portion is missing. The top ten hold approximately 1.2% of the sample, which has about 86,000 clones, around 80% seen once. Material for sequencing was peripheral blood. These receptors were taken from a woman aged 80 or older with acute or convalescent COVID-19.

The chain joins TRBV6-2 or TRBV6-3 to TRBJ2-4; a possible D gene is TRBD2 (6 bases). V was trimmed by 9 bases and J by 3 bases, leaving 18 bases between them. This CDR3 contains 15 residues. From germline, CDR1 is MNHEY and CDR2 SVGEGT. CDR3 bases: TGTGCCAGTAGACCTCCAGCGGGTTACAAAAACATTCAGTACTTC. Its protein is CASRPPAGYKNIQYF.

This clone was observed a single time. The chain combines TRBV18 with TRBJ1-4, with D perhaps TRBD1 (5 bases). This CDR3 is 17 amino acids long. With 3 bases removed from V and 0 bases from J, the gap between germline ends came to 14 bases. Germline values: CDR1 KGHSH, CDR2 LQKENI. The CDR3 reads CASSPRSQGSTNEKLFF. In nucleotides, the CDR3 is TGTGCCAGCTCACCGAGGTCGCAGGGATCAACTAATGAAAAACTGTTTTTT.

The chain has TRBV3-1 (or the pseudogene TRBV3-2) and TRBJ2-1, with D possibly being TRBD2 (7 bases). CDR1 is LGHDT, CDR2 YNNKEL, per germline (reference sequence). CDR3 length equals 17 residues. V was pared by 1 base and J by 5 bases, with 18 bases between. The CDR3 region is CASSQAGGRGVNNEQFF. The CDR3, as DNA: TGTGCCAGCAGCCAAGCTGGTGGGAGGGGGGTAAACAATGAGCAGTTCTTC.

This clone was seen a few times. The CDR3 DNA reads as TGTGCCAGCAGCTTAGGCCCTGCGTTCTATGGTACGACAGATACGCAGTATTTT. It yields the protein CASSLGPAFYGTTDTQYF. The rearrangement uses TRBV7-6 and TRBJ2-3, with D unclear. Germline CDR1 SGHVS, CDR2 FNYEAQ. Trimming took off 1 base at V and 3 bases at J, with 20 bases between the two ends. The CDR3 covers 18 residues.

In its sample, this clone was seen once. The CDR3 reads CASSLRGDSQPQHF. For the CDR3, the DNA is TGTGCCAGCAGCTTAAGAGGGGACAGCCAGCCCCAGCATTTT. The chain combines TRBV7-9 with TRBJ1-5; 7 positions match TRBD1. J lost 7 bases, V lost 2 bases, and 5 bases had no gene match. CDR1 SEHNR and CDR2 FQNEAQ come from the germline V gene (reference sequence). The length of the CDR3 is 14 residues.

The chain couples TRBV3-1 (or the pseudogene TRBV3-2) to TRBJ1-4; possible D gene TRBD1, 6 bases. The ends were cut back, 0 bases at V and 4 bases at J, with 9 bases in the middle. The CDR3 has 15 residues. Germline CDR1 LGHDT, CDR2 YNNKEL (reference sequence). The CDR3 coding sequence is TGTGCCAGCAGCCAAGATACAGGGAGTAATGAAAAACTGTTTTTT. Amino acids: CASSQDTGSNEKLFF.

CDR3 nucleotide sequence: TGTGCCAGCAGCTTAGGTACTAGCGCAAAAAGCACAGATACGCAGTATTTT. It translates to CASSLGTSAKSTDTQYF. The chain couples TRBV7-8 to TRBJ2-3, with TRBD2 matching 7 bases. V trimming: 1 base; J trimming: 0 bases; junction bases outside the gene matches: 7. CDR1 and CDR2 (germline): SGHVS, FQNEAQ. CDR3 length: 17 residues.

The chain combines TRBV7-9 with TRBJ1-4, with TRBD1 matching over 7 bases. With V trimmed by 1 base and J by 8 bases, 7 bases remained unmatched. CDR3 length: 15 residues. Per germline, CDR1 SEHNR and CDR2 FQNEAQ (reference sequence). The CDR3 loop is CASSLGGTAGEKLFF. The CDR3 DNA follows: TGTGCCAGCAGCTTAGGGGGGACAGCAGGGGAAAAACTGTTTTTT.

This clone was seen only a few times. The rearrangement links TRBV29-1 to TRBJ2-3; D is unresolved. Trimming pared 4 bases from V and 5 bases from J, leaving 13 bases between. The CDR3 totals 13 residues. The germline V gene encodes CDR1 SQVTM and CDR2 ANQGSEA. CDR3 sequence: CSVGSQTGDTQYF. The CDR3 DNA reads TGCAGCGTTGGTTCCCAGACGGGAGATACGCAGTATTTT.

This chain joins TRBV6-6 and TRBJ1-5; D remains unclear. CDR1 and CDR2 (germline): MNHNY, SVGAGI (reference sequence). V was cut by 3 bases and J by 6 bases, with 6 bases left in between. This CDR3 has 12 residues. The CDR3 DNA reads TGTGCCAGCAGTTATTCTACTCAGCCCCAGCATTTT. It is translated as CASSYSTQPQHF.

The rearrangement joins TRBV4-1 to TRBJ1-1; 10 bases align to TRBD1. The CDR3 contains 16 residues. Germline trimming cut 6 bases from V and 4 bases from J; bases unmatched to any gene: 11. Germline loops: CDR1 MGHRA, CDR2 YSYEKL. CDR3 bases: TGCGCCAGCAGTGTTGGTGGGACAGGGGCGTCCACTGAAGCTTTCTTT. This codes for CASSVGGTGASTEAFF.

The V gene is TRBV24-1, the J gene TRBJ2-5; tentative D call: TRBD2 (7 bases). Germline CDR1 KGHDR, CDR2 SFDVKD. The CDR3 extends over 14 amino acids. The V gene lost 5 bases and the J gene lost 6 bases, with 15 bases spanning the gap. The CDR3 region is CATSVGGRGKTQYF. CDR3 DNA: TGTGCCACCAGTGTAGGAGGGAGGGGGAAGACCCAGTACTTC.

The chain has TRBV3-1 (or the pseudogene TRBV3-2) and TRBJ2-7, with 10 positions matching TRBD1. The CDR3 is made up of 15 amino acids. V trimming: 2 bases; J trimming: 6 bases; junction bases outside the gene matches: 7. The germline gives CDR1 LGHDT, CDR2 YNNKEL (reference sequence). The CDR3 nucleotides read TGTGCCAGCAGCCAACCCCAGACAGGGGGCGTCGAGCAGTACTTC. Protein: CASSQPQTGGVEQYF.

The J gene is TRBJ2-5, the V gene TRBV19; 7 nucleotides line up with TRBD2. The CDR3 totals 15 residues. V lost 6 bases and J lost 1; bases outside the gene matches: 8. Germline CDR1 is LNHDA and CDR2 is SQIVND (reference sequence). The CDR3 DNA reads TGTGCCAGTAGCCCAGCGGGGTTCGTCCAAGAGACCCAGTACTTC. Protein product: CASSPAGFVQETQYF. Supplemented by reference TRBV19 and TRBJ2-5, the full variable domain reads DGGITQSPKYLFRKEGQNVTLSCEQNLNHDAMYWYRQDPGQGLRLIYYSQIVNDFQKGDIAEGYSVSREKKESFPLTVTSAQKNPTAFYLCASSPAGFVQETQYFGPGTRLLVL.

The chain recombines TRBV4-2 with TRBJ1-2, with 9 bases aligning to TRBD1. The CDR3 consists of 14 residues. V shed 4 bases, J shed 7 bases, and the junction held 7 bases outside the gene matches. The germline gives CDR1 LGHNA, CDR2 YNFKEQ. The CDR3 nucleotides are TGTGCCAGCAGCCCTTGGGACAGGGAGGGTGGCTACACCTTC. This encodes CASSPWDREGGYTF.

DNA of the CDR3: TGTGCCACCAGTGGGGGTCAGCGGGAGGGCCCAATCGGGGAGCTGTTTTTT. Its translation is CATSGGQREGPIGELFF. The genes are TRBV24-1 and TRBJ2-2, with 10 bases fitting TRBD2. Germline V gene lookup returns CDR1 KGHDR and CDR2 SFDVKD. The CDR3 contains 17 residues. V shed 5 bases, J shed 7 bases, and the junction held 12 bases outside the gene matches.

The rearrangement links TRBV5-1 to TRBJ1-6; D is possibly TRBD1 (6 bases). Germline CDR1 reads SGHRS; CDR2 reads YFSETQ. Trimming shortened V by 0 bases and J by 10 bases, and 14 bases separated the two germline ends. The CDR3 spans 15 residues. The CDR3 sequence is CASSLERGIKSPLHF. For the CDR3, the DNA is TGCGCCAGCAGCTTGGAAAGGGGGATCAAGTCACCCCTCCACTTT.

This sequence joins TRBV12-3 or TRBV12-4 and TRBJ1-3; 7 bases are a match to TRBD1. CDR3 size: 13 residues. Germline trimming cut 1 base from V and 11 bases from J; bases unmatched to any gene: 5. The CDR3 DNA reads as TGTGCCAGCAGTTTAGAAGTCAGGGGGTCCATATATTTT. Its translation is CASSLEVRGSIYF.

The CDR3 DNA is TGTGCCAGCTCCTACCTTGGCACCTCGAGGCACCAAGAGACCCAGTACTTC. Translated: CASSYLGTSRHQETQYF. The V call is TRBV18, the J call TRBJ2-5; D ambiguous. The length of the CDR3 is 17 residues. In germline, CDR1 is KGHSH, CDR2 LQKENI. V was cut by 6 bases and J by 0 bases, with 20 bases left in between.

Written as DNA, the CDR3 is TGTGCCAGCAGCGTAGCCGGGGGACTAGCGGGAGAAGAGACCCAGTACTTC. This codes for CASSVAGGLAGEETQYF. The chain combines TRBV9 with TRBJ2-5; the match to TRBD2 covers 14 bases. This CDR3 region has 17 residues. V was pared by 0 bases and J by 3 bases, with 4 bases of the junction left unmatched. Germline V gene lookup returns CDR1 SGDLS and CDR2 YYNGEE.